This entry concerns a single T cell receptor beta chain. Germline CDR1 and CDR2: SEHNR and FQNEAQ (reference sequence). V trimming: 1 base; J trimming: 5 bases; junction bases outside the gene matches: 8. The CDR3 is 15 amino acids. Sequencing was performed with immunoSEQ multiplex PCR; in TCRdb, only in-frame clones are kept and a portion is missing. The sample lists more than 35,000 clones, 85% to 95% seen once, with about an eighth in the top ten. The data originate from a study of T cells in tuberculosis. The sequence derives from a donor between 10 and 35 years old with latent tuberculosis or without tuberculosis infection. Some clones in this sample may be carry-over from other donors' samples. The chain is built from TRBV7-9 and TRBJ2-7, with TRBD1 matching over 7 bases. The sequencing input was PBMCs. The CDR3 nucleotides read TGTGCCAGCAGCTTAGTAGGGGGCGGTTTTCACGAGCAGTACTTC. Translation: CASSLVGGGFHEQYF.